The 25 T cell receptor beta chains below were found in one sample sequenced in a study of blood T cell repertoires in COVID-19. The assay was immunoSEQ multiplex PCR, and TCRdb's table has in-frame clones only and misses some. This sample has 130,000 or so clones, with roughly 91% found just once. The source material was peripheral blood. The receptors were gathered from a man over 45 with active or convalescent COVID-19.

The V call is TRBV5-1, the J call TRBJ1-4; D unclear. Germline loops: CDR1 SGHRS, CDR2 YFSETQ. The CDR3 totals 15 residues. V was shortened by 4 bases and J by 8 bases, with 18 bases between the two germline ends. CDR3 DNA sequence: TGCGCCAGCAGCATGGAGGGTCTGCGGAGGGAAAAACTGTTTTTT. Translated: CASSMEGLRREKLFF.

CDR3 DNA: TGCAGCGTTCGAGAGAGTCTAGCTCGCACAGATACGCAGTATTTT. Translated: CSVRESLARTDTQYF. The V and J genes are TRBV29-1 and TRBJ2-3; a possible D gene is TRBD2 (5 bases). The CDR3 covers 15 residues. The germline V and J ends were trimmed by 5 bases and 1 base, with 16 bases remaining between them. The V gene's germline CDR1 is SQVTM and CDR2 ANQGSEA.

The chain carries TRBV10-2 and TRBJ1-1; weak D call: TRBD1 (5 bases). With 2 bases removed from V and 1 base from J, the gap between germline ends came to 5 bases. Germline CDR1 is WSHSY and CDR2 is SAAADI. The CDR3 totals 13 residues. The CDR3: CASSETGNTEAFF. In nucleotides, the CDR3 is TGCGCCAGCAGTGAGACAGGGAACACTGAAGCTTTCTTT.

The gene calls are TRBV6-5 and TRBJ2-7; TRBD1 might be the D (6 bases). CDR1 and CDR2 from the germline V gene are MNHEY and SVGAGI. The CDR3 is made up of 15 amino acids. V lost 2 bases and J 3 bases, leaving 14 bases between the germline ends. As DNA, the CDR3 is TGTGCCAGCAGTTACACTCGGGACAAGGGCTACGAGCAGTACTTC. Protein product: CASSYTRDKGYEQYF.

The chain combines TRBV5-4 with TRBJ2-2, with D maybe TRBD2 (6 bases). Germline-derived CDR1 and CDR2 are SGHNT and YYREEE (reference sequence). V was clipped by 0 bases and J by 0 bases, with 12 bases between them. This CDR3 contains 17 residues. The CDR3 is CASSLDLGEANTGELFF. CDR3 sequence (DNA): TGTGCCAGCAGCTTGGATCTGGGGGAGGCGAACACCGGGGAGCTGTTTTTT.

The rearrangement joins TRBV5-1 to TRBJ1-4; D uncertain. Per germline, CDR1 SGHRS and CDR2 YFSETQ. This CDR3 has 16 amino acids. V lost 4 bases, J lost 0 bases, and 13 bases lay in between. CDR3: CASSAGWRATNEKLFF. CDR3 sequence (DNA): TGCGCCAGCAGCGCGGGGTGGAGAGCAACTAATGAAAAACTGTTTTTT.

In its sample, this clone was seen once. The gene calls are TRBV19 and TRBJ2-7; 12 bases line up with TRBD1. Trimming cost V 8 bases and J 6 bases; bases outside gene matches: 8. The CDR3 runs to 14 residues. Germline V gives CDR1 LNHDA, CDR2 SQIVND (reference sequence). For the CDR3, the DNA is TGTGCCAGTGCCCGGGACAGGGGGCGAGTCGAGCAGTACTTC. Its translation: CASARDRGRVEQYF. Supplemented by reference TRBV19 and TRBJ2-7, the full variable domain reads DGGITQSPKYLFRKEGQNVTLSCEQNLNHDAMYWYRQDPGQGLRLIYYSQIVNDFQKGDIAEGYSVSREKKESFPLTVTSAQKNPTAFYLCASARDRGRVEQYFGPGTRLTVT.

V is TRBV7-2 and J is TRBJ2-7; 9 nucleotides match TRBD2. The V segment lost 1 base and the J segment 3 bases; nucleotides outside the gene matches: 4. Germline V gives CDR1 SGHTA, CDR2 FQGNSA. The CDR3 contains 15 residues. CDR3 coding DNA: TGTGCCAGCAGCTTAGGGACTAGCGCCTACTACGAGCAGTACTTC. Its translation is CASSLGTSAYYEQYF.

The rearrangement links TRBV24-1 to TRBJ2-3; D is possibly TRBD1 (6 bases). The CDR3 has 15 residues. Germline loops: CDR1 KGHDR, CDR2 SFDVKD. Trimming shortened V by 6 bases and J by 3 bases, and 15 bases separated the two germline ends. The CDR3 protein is CATSIWSQGTDTQYF. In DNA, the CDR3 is TGTGCCACCAGTATATGGTCTCAGGGGACAGATACGCAGTATTTT.

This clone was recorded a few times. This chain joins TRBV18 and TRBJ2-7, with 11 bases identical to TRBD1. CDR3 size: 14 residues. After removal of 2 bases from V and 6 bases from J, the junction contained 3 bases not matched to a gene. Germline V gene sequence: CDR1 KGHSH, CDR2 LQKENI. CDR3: CASSPSGTGGEQYF. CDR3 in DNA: TGTGCCAGCTCACCATCCGGGACAGGGGGCGAGCAGTACTTC.

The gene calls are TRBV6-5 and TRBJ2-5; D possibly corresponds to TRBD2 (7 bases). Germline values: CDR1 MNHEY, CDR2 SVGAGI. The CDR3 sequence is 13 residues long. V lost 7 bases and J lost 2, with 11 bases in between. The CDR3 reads CASKEGGQETQYF. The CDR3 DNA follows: TGTGCCAGCAAGGAGGGGGGGCAAGAGACCCAGTACTTC.

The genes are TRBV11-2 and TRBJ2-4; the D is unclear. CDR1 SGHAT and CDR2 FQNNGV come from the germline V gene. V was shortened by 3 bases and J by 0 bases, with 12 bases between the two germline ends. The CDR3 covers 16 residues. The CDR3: CASSFGAYTAKNIQYF. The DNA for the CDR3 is TGTGCCAGCAGCTTTGGAGCATATACAGCCAAAAACATTCAGTACTTC.

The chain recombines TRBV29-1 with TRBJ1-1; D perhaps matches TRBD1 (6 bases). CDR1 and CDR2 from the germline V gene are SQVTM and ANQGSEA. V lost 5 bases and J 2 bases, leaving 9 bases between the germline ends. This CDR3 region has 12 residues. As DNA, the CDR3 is TGCAGCGTTAACAGGGAAAACACTGAAGCTTTCTTT. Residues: CSVNRENTEAFF. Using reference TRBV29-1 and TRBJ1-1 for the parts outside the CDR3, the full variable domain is SAVISQKPSRDICQRGTSLTIQCQVDSQVTMMFWYRQQPGQSLTLIATANQGSEATYESGFVIDKFPISRPNLTFSTLTVSNMSPEDSSIYLCSVNRENTEAFFGQGTRLTVV.

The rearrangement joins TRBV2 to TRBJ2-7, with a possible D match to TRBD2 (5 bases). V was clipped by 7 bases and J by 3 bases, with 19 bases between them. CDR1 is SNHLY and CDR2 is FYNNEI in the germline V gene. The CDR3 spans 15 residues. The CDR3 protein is CASKEDFLANYEQYF. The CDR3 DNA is TGTGCCAGCAAAGAGGACTTCCTAGCCAACTACGAGCAGTACTTC.

CDR3 sequence: CASKPGTGGTDTQYF. DNA for the CDR3: TGTGCCAGCAAACCCGGGACAGGGGGCACAGATACGCAGTATTTT. This chain uses TRBV9 with TRBJ2-3; TRBD1 matches at 10 bases. The trim removed 6 bases at V and 1 base at J, leaving 5 bases unmatched. Germline V CDR1 and CDR2: SGDLS, YYNGEE. This CDR3 comprises 15 residues.

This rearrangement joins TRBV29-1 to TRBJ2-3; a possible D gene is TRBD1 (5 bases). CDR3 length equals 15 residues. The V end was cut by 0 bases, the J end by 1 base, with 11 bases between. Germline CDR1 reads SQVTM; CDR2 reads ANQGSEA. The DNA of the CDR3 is TGCAGCGTTGAAGATCGACAGTTTCGCACAGATACGCAGTATTTT. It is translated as CSVEDRQFRTDTQYF.

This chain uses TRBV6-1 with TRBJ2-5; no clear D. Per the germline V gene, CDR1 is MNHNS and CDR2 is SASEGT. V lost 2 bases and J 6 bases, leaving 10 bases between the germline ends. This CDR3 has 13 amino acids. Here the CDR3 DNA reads TGTGCCAGCAGTGAATTATTTGGGCAGACCCAGTACTTC. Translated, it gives CASSELFGQTQYF.

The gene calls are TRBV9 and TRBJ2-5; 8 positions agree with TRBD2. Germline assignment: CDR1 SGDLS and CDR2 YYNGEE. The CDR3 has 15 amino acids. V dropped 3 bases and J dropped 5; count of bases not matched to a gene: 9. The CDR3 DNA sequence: TGTGCCAGCAGCGACCGCGGGGGGCAAGCGGAGACCCAGTACTTC. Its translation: CASSDRGGQAETQYF.

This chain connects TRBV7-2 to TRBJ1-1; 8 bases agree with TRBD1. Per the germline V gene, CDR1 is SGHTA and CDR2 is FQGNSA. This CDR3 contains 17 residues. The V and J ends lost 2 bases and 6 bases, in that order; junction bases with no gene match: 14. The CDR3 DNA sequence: TGTGCCAGCAGCTTAAGTGCCCACAGGGGGTTTCGGTCTGAAGCTTTCTTT. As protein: CASSLSAHRGFRSEAFF. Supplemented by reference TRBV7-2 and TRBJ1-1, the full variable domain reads GAGVSQSPSNKVTEKGKDVELRCDPISGHTALYWYRQSLGQGLEFLIYFQGNSAPDKSGLPSDRFSAERTGGSVSTLTIQRTQQEDSAVYLCASSLSAHRGFRSEAFFGQGTRLTVV.

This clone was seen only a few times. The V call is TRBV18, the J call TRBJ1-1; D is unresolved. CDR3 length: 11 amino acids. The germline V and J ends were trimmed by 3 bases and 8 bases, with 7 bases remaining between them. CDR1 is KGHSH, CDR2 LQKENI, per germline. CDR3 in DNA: TGTGCCAGCTCACCGGACTCCGAAGCTTTCTTT. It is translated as CASSPDSEAFF. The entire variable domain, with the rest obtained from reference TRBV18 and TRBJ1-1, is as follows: NAGVMQNPRHLVRRRGQEARLRCSPMKGHSHVYWYRQLPEEGLKFMVYLQKENIIDESGMPKERFSAEFPKEGPSILRIQQVVRGDSAAYFCASSPDSEAFFGQGTRLTVV.

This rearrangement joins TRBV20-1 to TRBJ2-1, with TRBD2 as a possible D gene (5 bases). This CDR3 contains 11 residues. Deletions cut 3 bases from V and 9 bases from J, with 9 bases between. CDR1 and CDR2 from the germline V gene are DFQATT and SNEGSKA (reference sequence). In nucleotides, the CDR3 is TGCAGTGCTAGCGGGATTAGTGAGCAGTTCTTC. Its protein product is CSASGISEQFF.

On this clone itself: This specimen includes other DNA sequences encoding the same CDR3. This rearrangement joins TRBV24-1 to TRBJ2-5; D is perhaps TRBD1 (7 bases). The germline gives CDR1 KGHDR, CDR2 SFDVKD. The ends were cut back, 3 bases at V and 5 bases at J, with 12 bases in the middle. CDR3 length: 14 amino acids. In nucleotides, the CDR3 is TGTGCCACCAGTGATCCCAGGGGGAGGGAGACCCAGTACTTC. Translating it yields CATSDPRGRETQYF.

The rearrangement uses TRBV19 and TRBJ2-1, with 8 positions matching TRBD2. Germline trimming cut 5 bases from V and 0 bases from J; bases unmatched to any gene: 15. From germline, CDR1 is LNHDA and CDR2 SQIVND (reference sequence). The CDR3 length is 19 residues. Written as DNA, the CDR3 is TGTGCCAGTAGTCCCGGGCCCAGCGGGAGCCTCCGCTCCTACAATGAGCAGTTCTTC. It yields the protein CASSPGPSGSLRSYNEQFF. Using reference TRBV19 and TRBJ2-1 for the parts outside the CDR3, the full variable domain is DGGITQSPKYLFRKEGQNVTLSCEQNLNHDAMYWYRQDPGQGLRLIYYSQIVNDFQKGDIAEGYSVSREKKESFPLTVTSAQKNPTAFYLCASSPGPSGSLRSYNEQFFGPGTRLTVL.

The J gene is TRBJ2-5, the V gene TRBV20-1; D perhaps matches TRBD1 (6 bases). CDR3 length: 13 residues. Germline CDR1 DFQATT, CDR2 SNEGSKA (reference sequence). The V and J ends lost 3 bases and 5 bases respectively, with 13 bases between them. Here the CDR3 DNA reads TGCAGTGCTAGTGATACAGGGAGCGAGACCCAGTACTTC. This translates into CSASDTGSETQYF.

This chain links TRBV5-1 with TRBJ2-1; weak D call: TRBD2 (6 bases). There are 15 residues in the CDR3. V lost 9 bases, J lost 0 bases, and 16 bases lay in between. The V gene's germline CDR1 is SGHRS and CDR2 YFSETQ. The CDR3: CATSTGDYSYNEQFF. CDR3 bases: TGCGCCACCTCGACGGGGGATTACTCCTACAATGAGCAGTTCTTC.